The 32 T cell receptor beta chains presented below share a single source sample, sequenced in a study of regulatory T cells in long-lasting Graves disease. This sample's time point: newly diagnosed GD, antithyroid drugs for less than 3 months. Extracted PBMC RNA gave rise to the TCR library. Sequencing libraries for TCR beta were prepared with iRepertoire HTBI primers and Arm-PCR of CDR3 regions. TCRdb re-called the multiplex PCR reads through MiXCR, storing one row per CDR3 protein. The sample shows roughly 560,000 distinct CDR3 sequences, approximately 12% of them seen only once. The same data also went into a second study, on T cells in Graves' hyperthyroidism and ophthalmopathy.

This material consisted of peripheral blood mononuclear cells (PBMCs), taken at new diagnosis, from a patient treated with antithyroid drugs. These receptors all stem from a woman younger than 45 with Graves disease.

The sample holds a few counts of this clonotype. The rearrangement links TRBV7-9 to TRBJ1-2; maybe TRBD1 (6 bases). Germline V CDR1 and CDR2: SEHNR, FQNEAQ (reference sequence). The germline V and J ends were trimmed by 1 base and 10 bases, with 13 bases remaining between them. The CDR3 is made up of 13 amino acids. CDR3 sequence: CASSLEGDTTYTF. CDR3 bases: TGTGCCAGCAGCTTAGAGGGGGACACCACCTACACCTTC. The full variable domain, its missing parts supplied by reference TRBV7-9 and TRBJ1-2, is DTGVSQNPRHKITKRGQNVTFRCDPISEHNRLYWYRQTLGQGPEFLTYFQNEAQLEKSRLLSDRFSAERPKGSFSTLEIQRTEQGDSAMYLCASSLEGDTTYTFGSGTRLTVV.

This clonotype was seen a handful of times. This CDR3 is CASSEATGGADTQYF. In nucleotides, the CDR3 is TGTGCCAGCAGTGAAGCGACAGGGGGCGCAGATACGCAGTATTTT. The chain is built from TRBV6-2 or TRBV6-3 and TRBJ2-3, with 10 bases lining up with TRBD1. V was pared by 5 bases and J by 4 bases, with 6 bases of the junction left unmatched. Germline V CDR1 and CDR2: MNHEY, SVGEGT. This CDR3 contains 15 residues.

This clonotype was observed a few times. A much larger clone differs from this one at a single base, so this may be a read error. The V call is TRBV6-2 or TRBV6-3, the J call TRBJ1-2; 8 bases agree with TRBD1. The CDR3 length is 18 residues. Germline CDR1 is MNHEY and CDR2 is SVGEGT. CDR3 loop: CASRLTADRGQGNYGCTF. CDR3 nucleotides: TGTGCCAGCAGGCTTACGGCCGACAGGGGCCAGGGGAACTATGGCTGCACCTTC.

A note on this clonotype: This may be a read error, as it is one base from a much larger clone. The V call is TRBV27, the J call TRBJ2-1; D ambiguous. Germline values: CDR1 MNHEY, CDR2 SMNVEV (reference sequence). CDR3 length: 17 residues. The V and J ends lost 0 bases and 0 bases respectively, with 12 bases between them. The DNA of the CDR3 is TGTGCCAGCAGTTTATCGAATCGACTCGGCTCCTACAATGAGCAGTTCTTC. This translates into CASSLSNRLGSYNEQFF.

The rearrangement links TRBV27 to TRBJ2-5; 11 bases are a match to TRBD2. V gave up 5 bases and J gave up 5 bases; unmatched junction bases: 19. The CDR3 extends over 19 amino acids. The germline gives CDR1 MNHEY, CDR2 SMNVEV (reference sequence). The CDR3 DNA sequence: TGTGCCAGCAGTCTCATCGGGACTAGCGGCCCCGGGGAAGGGGAGACCCAGTACTTC. Amino acids: CASSLIGTSGPGEGETQYF.

This clonotype was seen repeatedly, ten times or more. The chain carries TRBV11-3 and TRBJ2-4; D is unclear. The CDR3 is 12 residues long. V was cut by 4 bases and J by 8 bases, with 9 bases left in between. Germline CDR1 SGHNT, CDR2 YENEEA. CDR3 region: CASSSGRDIQYF. In DNA form, the CDR3 reads TGTGCCAGCAGCTCGGGTCGGGACATTCAGTACTTC.

This clonotype occurred many times. The J gene is TRBJ2-1, the V gene TRBV19, with D unresolved. CDR1 and CDR2 from the germline V gene are LNHDA and SQIVND (reference sequence). The CDR3 length is 12 residues. Trimming took 4 bases from V and 4 from J, leaving 5 bases between them. The CDR3 DNA reads as TGTGCCAGTAGTAAGCCTTACAATGAGCAGTTCTTC. Residues: CASSKPYNEQFF.

In this sample, this clonotype turned up a few times. Given a much more abundant clone one base away, this may be a read error. The chain employs TRBV12-3 or TRBV12-4 and TRBJ2-3; 7 bases line up with TRBD2. CDR3 length: 16 residues. The CDR3 nucleotides read TGTGCCAGCAGTATGAAACTAGCGAGACGGGCTGTTGAGCAGTCCTTC. Protein: CASSMKLARRAVEQSF.

This clonotype was counted between two and nine times. The V gene is TRBV29-1, the J gene TRBJ2-1; the match to TRBD2 covers 8 bases. Germline V gives CDR1 SQVTM, CDR2 ANQGSEA. The length of the CDR3 is 12 residues. The V segment lost 7 bases and the J segment 8 bases; nucleotides outside the gene matches: 7. The CDR3 DNA sequence: TGCAGCGGGGCCGGGAGGGGGGATGAGCAGTTCTTC. It yields the protein CSGAGRGDEQFF.

This clonotype was detected only a few times. V and J are TRBV5-1 and TRBJ2-2; 10 bases are a match to TRBD1. Germline CDR1 and CDR2: SGHRS and YFSETQ. The length of the CDR3 is 16 residues. The trim removed 4 bases at V and 1 base at J, leaving 4 bases unmatched. The CDR3, as DNA: TGCGCCAGCAGCGAAGGACAGGGGGAGAACACCGGGGAGCTGTTTTTT. Translated, it gives CASSEGQGENTGELFF.

In its sample, this clonotype was seen many times. The chain couples TRBV18 to TRBJ1-5; D unresolved. The CDR3 is 15 residues long. Looked up from germline, CDR1 is KGHSH and CDR2 is LQKENI. Trimming removed 3 bases from V and 0 bases from J, with 9 bases in between. DNA for the CDR3: TGTGCCAGCTCACCGGGCGATAATAGCAATCAGCCCCAGCATTTT. This codes for CASSPGDNSNQPQHF.

This clonotype was seen repeatedly, ten times or more. J is TRBJ1-1 and V is TRBV12-3 or TRBV12-4; no clear D. Trimming pared 6 bases from V and 5 bases from J, leaving 16 bases between. The length of the CDR3 is 14 residues. The CDR3: CASRPSAGWTEAFF. DNA of the CDR3: TGTGCCAGCAGGCCCTCGGCAGGATGGACTGAAGCTTTCTTT.

This clonotype came up many times. This chain links TRBV27 with TRBJ2-1; maybe TRBD1 (6 bases). This CDR3 is built from 14 residues. Trimming pared 6 bases from V and 7 bases from J, leaving 16 bases between. Germline-derived CDR1 and CDR2 are MNHEY and SMNVEV (reference sequence). The CDR3 DNA reads TGTGCCAGCAGCCTAATCCCAGGGGTGAATGAGCAGTTCTTC. Amino acid sequence: CASSLIPGVNEQFF.

Concerning this clonotype: It may be a read error: a sequence one base away is much more abundant. CDR3 amino acids: CASSEGSGELFF. The CDR3 nucleotides read TGTGCCAGCAGCGAAGGGAGCGGGGAGCTGTTTTTT. The V call is TRBV9, the J call TRBJ2-2; D is perhaps TRBD2 (5 bases). CDR1 is SGDLS, CDR2 YYNGEE, per germline. The V end lost 3 bases, the J end lost 7 bases, and 7 bases lay between the germline ends. The CDR3 is made up of 12 amino acids. The full variable domain, rest sourced from reference TRBV9 and TRBJ2-2, is DSGVTQTPKHLITATGQRVTLRCSPRSGDLSVYWYQQSLDQGLQFLIQYYNGEERAKGNILERFSAQQFPDLHSELNLSSLELGDSALYFCASSEGSGELFFGEGSRLTVL.

There are many counts of this clonotype. The V call is TRBV10-2, the J call TRBJ2-2; possibly TRBD2 for D (6 bases). This CDR3 contains 13 residues. Deletions cut 8 bases from V and 4 bases from J, with 11 bases between. Germline V gives CDR1 WSHSY, CDR2 SAAADI. CDR3 coding DNA: TGCGCCAGCGCGGGGTCGGGCACCGGGGAGCTGTTTTTT. Encoded protein: CASAGSGTGELFF.

This clonotype has ten or more counts. The chain employs TRBV11-3 and TRBJ2-5; the D gene is possibly TRBD1 (7 bases). Trimming shortened V by 5 bases and J by 5 bases, and 18 bases separated the two germline ends. Germline assignment: CDR1 SGHNT and CDR2 YENEEA. The CDR3 contains 15 residues. CDR3 nucleotides: TGTGCCAGCAGCCCCGGGACAGTACGGGGGGAGACCCAGTACTTC. This encodes CASSPGTVRGETQYF.

The table lists this clonotype with many counts. The genes are TRBV18 and TRBJ1-1; no clear D. Trimming took off 3 bases at V and 3 bases at J, with 8 bases between the two ends. The CDR3 is made up of 13 amino acids. CDR1 KGHSH and CDR2 LQKENI come from the germline V gene. The CDR3 DNA is TGTGCCAGCTCACCCCCGGGCTACACTGAAGCTTTCTTT. Translating gives CASSPPGYTEAFF.

This clonotype was counted between two and nine times. The V call is TRBV5-4, the J call TRBJ1-1, with 7 bases identical to TRBD1. Germline values: CDR1 SGHNT, CDR2 YYREEE (reference sequence). The CDR3 totals 16 residues. Trimming at V came to 4 bases and at J to 1 base, leaving 10 bases not matched to a gene. The CDR3 DNA follows: TGTGCCAGCAGCGCCGGTAACCCAGGGGGGAACACTGAAGCTTTCTTT. This codes for CASSAGNPGGNTEAFF.

This clonotype was counted many times. J is TRBJ2-7 and V is TRBV12-3 or TRBV12-4; D unresolved. The germline V and J ends were trimmed by 3 bases and 3 bases, with 15 bases remaining between them. The CDR3 loop spans 15 amino acids. CDR3 amino acids: CASSFGPRGYYEQYF. CDR3 nucleotide sequence: TGTGCCAGCAGTTTTGGTCCTAGAGGTTACTACGAGCAGTACTTC.

This clonotype was recorded at least ten times. The rearrangement joins TRBV5-1 to TRBJ2-5; 7 nucleotides align to TRBD2. This CDR3 spans 15 amino acids. CDR1 SGHRS and CDR2 YFSETQ come from the germline V gene. The V and J ends lost 0 bases and 5 bases, in that order; junction bases with no gene match: 7. The CDR3 DNA is TGCGCCAGCAGCTTGGTGGCGGGAGACTCGGAGACCCAGTACTTC. Protein sequence: CASSLVAGDSETQYF.

This clonotype was seen at least ten times. This sequence joins TRBV4-2 and TRBJ2-5; D call uncertain. This CDR3 is built from 13 residues. V was pared by 1 base and J by 4 bases, with 7 bases between. The germline gives CDR1 LGHNA, CDR2 YNFKEQ. The CDR3 sequence: CASSQGKRETQYF. DNA of the CDR3: TGTGCCAGCAGCCAAGGGAAACGAGAGACCCAGTACTTC.

For this clonotype: Just one base apart from a much larger clone, this may be a read error. The rearrangement links TRBV3-1 to TRBJ1-4; D gene uncertain. The CDR3 is 13 residues long. Germline V gene lookup returns CDR1 LGHDT and CDR2 YNNKEL (reference sequence). CDR3 amino acids: CASGSNGNEKPFF. CDR3 DNA sequence: TGTGCCAGCGGAAGTAACGGTAATGAAAAACCGTTTTTT.

This clonotype was seen a handful of times. The chain joins TRBV4-1 to TRBJ2-3; 10 bases are a match to TRBD2. The germline gives CDR1 MGHRA, CDR2 YSYEKL. This CDR3 region has 13 residues. V lost 8 bases, J lost 3 bases, and 2 bases stayed unmatched. CDR3 nucleotide sequence: TGCGCCAGCCAGCGGGAGGGGACAGATACGCAGTATTTT. Protein sequence: CASQREGTDTQYF.

Comment on this clonotype: One base away lies a much larger clone, so this may be a sequencing read error. This chain links TRBV4-2 with TRBJ2-1; 14 bases match TRBD2. Germline V gene lookup returns CDR1 LGHNA and CDR2 YNFKEQ. The CDR3 runs 18 residues. The DNA of the CDR3 is TGTGCCACCCACCGACTAGCGGGAGGGGGAAGGATGTATCATGAGCGGTTCTTC. Its translation: CATHRLAGGGRMYHERFF.

This clonotype was observed many times. The rearrangement uses TRBV5-1 and TRBJ1-6; no clear D. Trimming cost V 0 bases and J 7 bases, with 5 bases left between them. Germline CDR1 reads SGHRS; CDR2 reads YFSETQ. The CDR3 spans 13 residues. The CDR3 reads CASSLDLNSPLHF. DNA for the CDR3: TGCGCCAGCAGCTTGGACCTGAATTCACCCCTCCACTTT.

This clonotype was counted only a few times. V usage is TRBV20-1 and J usage is TRBJ2-7, with 12 positions matching TRBD2. V shed 5 bases and J 0 bases; nucleotides not matched to a gene: 14. The CDR3 consists of 18 residues. Germline V gene lookup returns CDR1 DFQATT and CDR2 SNEGSKA (reference sequence). The CDR3 is CSAPTASGRAPSSYEQYF. Written as DNA, the CDR3 is TGCAGTGCTCCAACGGCTAGCGGGAGGGCCCCAAGCTCCTACGAGCAGTACTTC.

This clonotype has ten or more counts. The chain couples TRBV28 to TRBJ2-3; 9 nucleotides line up with TRBD1. CDR3 length: 16 amino acids. Germline V gene lookup returns CDR1 MDHEN and CDR2 SYDVKM. The trim removed 6 bases at V and 7 bases at J, leaving 14 bases unmatched. The CDR3 sequence: CASSRYGGTGLNTQYF. As DNA, the CDR3 is TGTGCCAGCAGCCGTTACGGTGGGACAGGGCTAAATACGCAGTATTTT.

J is TRBJ2-7 and V is TRBV5-1; perhaps TRBD1 as D (6 bases). Germline CDR1 reads SGHRS; CDR2 reads YFSETQ. V was shortened by 0 bases and J by 2 bases, with 12 bases between the two germline ends. This CDR3 spans 15 amino acids. The CDR3 DNA sequence: TGCGCCAGCAGCTTGGGTGTGGGGGCGACCTACGAGCAGTACTTC. It codes for CASSLGVGATYEQYF.

The chain is built from TRBV5-1 and TRBJ2-2; TRBD2 aligns across 9 bases. This CDR3 contains 15 residues. The trim removed 1 base at V and 8 bases at J, leaving 6 bases unmatched. Germline lookup yields CDR1 SGHRS and CDR2 YFSETQ. CDR3 coding DNA: TGCGCCAGCAGCTTGCGGTTAGCGGGAGCTGGGGAGCTGTTTTTT. The encoded protein is CASSLRLAGAGELFF.

There are many counts of this clonotype. The chain employs TRBV7-9 and TRBJ2-1, with D possibly matching TRBD1 (5 bases). V gave up 4 bases and J gave up 3 bases, with 16 bases separating them. Germline CDR1 reads SEHNR; CDR2 reads FQNEAQ (reference sequence). The CDR3 consists of 16 residues. CDR3 DNA: TGTGCCAGCAGCTCCAGTGGGCAGGGCTACTACAATGAGCAGTTCTTC. Translated, it gives CASSSSGQGYYNEQFF.

This clonotype occurred a few times. V gene TRBV30 combines with J gene TRBJ2-1; D is unresolved. The V and J ends lost 0 bases and 6 bases respectively, with 18 bases between them. The germline V gene encodes CDR1 GTSNPN and CDR2 SVGIG (reference sequence). CDR3 length: 16 residues. The CDR3 region has the DNA TGTGCCTGGAGTGTACGTCGGTTTGGGGTTAGCAATGAGCAGTTCTTC. Protein sequence: CAWSVRRFGVSNEQFF.

This clonotype has just a few counts. The chain carries TRBV20-1 and TRBJ2-5; D possibly corresponds to TRBD1 (6 bases). The CDR3 has 13 amino acids. Germline V CDR1 and CDR2: DFQATT, SNEGSKA (reference sequence). Trimming shortened V by 3 bases and J by 2 bases, and 10 bases separated the two germline ends. The CDR3 region has the DNA TGCAGTGCTAGTTTTGGACAGCAAGAGACCCAGTACTTC. Translation gives CSASFGQQETQYF.